What follows are 6 T cell receptor beta chains derived from one specimen sequenced in a study of blood T cell repertoires in COVID-19 (TCRdb year 2020). Library generation was performed with the immunoSEQ multiplex PCR assay. TCRdb limited this immuneACCESS table to in-frame rearrangements with V and J called. A share of clones is missing; checked studies link under half to unresolved V genes, and the rest is unexplained. The sample table holds 97,000 or so clones, of which approximately 82% were seen once. Roughly a tenth of the sample rests with the top ten. Specimen: peripheral blood. These receptor sequences come from a man in his sixties or seventies with active or convalescent COVID-19.

DNA of the CDR3: TGCGCCAGCAGCTTAACCGGACAGTCCGATGAGCAGTTCTTC. Encoded protein: CASSLTGQSDEQFF. The genes are TRBV5-1 and TRBJ2-1; D may be TRBD1 (6 bases). CDR1 is SGHRS and CDR2 is YFSETQ in the germline V gene. The CDR3 is 14 amino acids. V was trimmed by 2 bases and J by 8 bases, leaving 14 bases between them.

This clone was observed a handful of times. The genes are TRBV9 and TRBJ2-2; D may be TRBD2 (6 bases). Germline V lookup: CDR1 SGDLS, CDR2 YYNGEE. Trimming took 0 bases from V and 3 from J, leaving 12 bases between them. The CDR3 is 16 residues long. This CDR3 reads CASSVGAGQDTGELFF. The CDR3 bases are TGTGCCAGCAGCGTAGGGGCGGGGCAGGACACCGGGGAGCTGTTTTTT.

The chain recombines TRBV12-3 or TRBV12-4 with TRBJ2-1; D gene uncertain. The CDR3 consists of 13 residues. Trimming took 8 bases from V and 4 from J, leaving 12 bases between them. The CDR3 DNA is TGTGCCAGCTTTAGGAACAGATACAATGAGCAGTTCTTC. Translating it yields CASFRNRYNEQFF.

The V gene is TRBV3-1 (or the pseudogene TRBV3-2), the J gene TRBJ2-6, with D hard to call. Germline V gene sequence: CDR1 LGHDT, CDR2 YNNKEL (reference sequence). V shed 9 bases and J shed 4 bases, with 10 bases lying between them. CDR3 size: 13 residues. The CDR3 sequence is CASYLSGANVLTF. For the CDR3, the DNA is TGTGCCAGTTACCTTAGCGGGGCCAACGTCCTGACTTTC.

This clone has a single count. V gene TRBV30 combines with J gene TRBJ2-2; 12 bases are shared with TRBD2. The germline V gene has CDR1 GTSNPN and CDR2 SVGIG (reference sequence). After removal of 5 bases from V and 4 bases from J, the junction contained 2 bases not matched to a gene. The CDR3 is made up of 14 amino acids. CDR3: CAWGGLAGTGELFF. The CDR3 nucleotides are TGTGCCTGGGGGGGACTAGCGGGCACCGGGGAGCTGTTTTTT.

The V and J genes are TRBV5-4 and TRBJ1-2; possibly TRBD1 for D (5 bases). CDR3 length equals 16 residues. Between the trimmed V and J ends, which lost 4 bases and 4 bases, there was a span of 20 bases. The germline CDR1 and CDR2 sequences are SGHNT and YYREEE (reference sequence). CDR3 DNA sequence: TGTGCCAGCAGCCTCCTATCGTTTGGGGCTGGCTATGGCTACACCTTC. Amino acids: CASSLLSFGAGYGYTF.